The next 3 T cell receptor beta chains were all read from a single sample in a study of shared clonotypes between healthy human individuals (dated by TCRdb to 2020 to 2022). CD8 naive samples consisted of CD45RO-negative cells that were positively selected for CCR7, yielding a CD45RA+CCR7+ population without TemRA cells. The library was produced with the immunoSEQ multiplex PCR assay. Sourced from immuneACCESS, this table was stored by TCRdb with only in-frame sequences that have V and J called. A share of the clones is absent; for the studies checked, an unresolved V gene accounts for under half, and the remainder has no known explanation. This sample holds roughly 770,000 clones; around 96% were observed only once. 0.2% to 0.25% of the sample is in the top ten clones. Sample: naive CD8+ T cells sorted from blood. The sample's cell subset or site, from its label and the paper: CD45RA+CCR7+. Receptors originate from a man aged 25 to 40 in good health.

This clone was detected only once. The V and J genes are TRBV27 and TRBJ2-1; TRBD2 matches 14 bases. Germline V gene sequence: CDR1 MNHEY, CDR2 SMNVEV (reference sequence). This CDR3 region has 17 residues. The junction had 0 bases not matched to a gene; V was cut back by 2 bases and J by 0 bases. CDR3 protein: CASSLGTSGSSYNEQFF. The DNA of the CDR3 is TGTGCCAGCAGTTTAGGGACTAGCGGGAGCTCCTACAATGAGCAGTTCTTC.

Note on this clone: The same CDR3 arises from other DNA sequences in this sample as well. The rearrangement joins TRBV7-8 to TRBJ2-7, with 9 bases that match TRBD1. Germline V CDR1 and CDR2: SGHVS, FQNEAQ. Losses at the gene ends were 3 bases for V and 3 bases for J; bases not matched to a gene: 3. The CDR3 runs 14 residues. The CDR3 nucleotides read TGTGCCAGCAGCTTGACAGGGGGGAGCTACGAGCAGTACTTC. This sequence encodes CASSLTGGSYEQYF.

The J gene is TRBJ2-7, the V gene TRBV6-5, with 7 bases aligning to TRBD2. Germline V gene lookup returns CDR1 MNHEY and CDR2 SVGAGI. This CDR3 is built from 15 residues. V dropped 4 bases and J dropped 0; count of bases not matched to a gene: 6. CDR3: CASSFFGGSSYEQYF. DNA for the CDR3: TGTGCCAGCAGTTTCTTCGGGGGGAGCTCCTACGAGCAGTACTTC.